A selection of T cell receptor beta chains follows, all from one sample in a study of radiotherapy plus CTLA-4 blockade in lung cancer. Sequencing used immunoSEQ multiplex PCR; TCRdb keeps in-frame clones, though not all of them. In the table there are roughly 13,000 clones, about 87% of which are singletons. The sample in question was peripheral blood, obtained from a patient treated with radiotherapy plus ipilimumab. The source is a human donor with non-small cell lung cancer that progressed on radiotherapy plus ipilimumab. Some clones in this sample may be carry-over from other donors' samples. Both conserved end residues are part of each CDR3. The D gene is left open where the match is weak. Clone size appears in some rows only: once, few, many, or a class for an expanded clone.

TGTGCCAGCAAGCGGGAGGGATACAATGAGCAGTTCTTC	CASKREGYNEQFF	TRBD2	TRBV27	TRBJ2-1	.
TGTGCCATCAGTGAGTCCGGGACAGGGCTGGCCGGGAAACTGTTTTTT	CAISESGTGLAGKLFF	TRBD1	TRBV10-3	TRBJ1-4	.
TGTGCCAGCAGCTCGACAGGGGGCTATCGGGGCACTGAAGCTTTCTTT	CASSSTGGYRGTEAFF	TRBD1	TRBV13	TRBJ1-1	.
TGTGCCAGCAGCTCGGGGACAGGGAGCAATCAGCCCCAGCATTTT	CASSSGTGSNQPQHF	TRBD1	TRBV5-5	TRBJ1-5	.
TGCGCCAGCAGCCAAGACAGCTCTCTTGAGGCAGATACGCAGTATTTT	CASSQDSSLEADTQYF	.	TRBV4-3	TRBJ2-3	.
TGCGCCAGCAGCCGAGGGCGGGAGGGCGGCGCAGATACGCAGTATTTT	CASSRGREGGADTQYF	TRBD2	TRBV5-1	TRBJ2-3	.
TGTGCCTGGAGTATGACAGGGAGGAACAATCAGCCCCAGCATTTT	CAWSMTGRNNQPQHF	TRBD1	TRBV30	TRBJ1-5	.
TGTGCCAGCAGGGGGGGGAGCTCCTACAATGAGCAGTTCTTC	CASRGGSSYNEQFF	TRBD2	TRBV27	TRBJ2-1	.
TGTGCCAGCAGCCATTTTCGGGGCAGGGGGCCCACCGGGGAGCTGTTTTTT	CASSHFRGRGPTGELFF	TRBD1	TRBV14	TRBJ2-2	.
TGTGCCACCAGCAGCGGAGGGGGGGGAACAGATACGCAGTATTTT	CATSSGGGGTDTQYF	.	TRBV15	TRBJ2-3	once
TGTGCCAGCAGCCCAACTAGCGGAGCGAGTAGCACAGATACGCAGTATTTT	CASSPTSGASSTDTQYF	TRBD2	TRBV7-2	TRBJ2-3	.
TGTGCCAGCAGCTCTCGGACAGCTTCACCCTACAATGAGCAGTTCTTC	CASSSRTASPYNEQFF	.	TRBV7-8	TRBJ2-1	once
TGTGCCAGCAGCTCGATGGGGGGTGAGCAGTTCTTC	CASSSMGGEQFF	.	TRBV11-2	TRBJ2-1	.
TGTGCCAGCAGCCCTAAATCGGGGTACACCGGGGAGCTGTTTTTT	CASSPKSGYTGELFF	.	TRBV7-9	TRBJ2-2	.
TGTGCCAGCTGGGGGGGGCAGAGCACCTTC	CASWGGQSTF	.	TRBV6-5	TRBJ1-2	.
TGTGCCAGCTCACCAGCAGGGGGCTACGAGCAGTACTTC	CASSPAGGYEQYF	TRBD1	TRBV18	TRBJ2-7	.
TGTGCCAGCAGCCAAACTGGTTCTCCCTACGAGCAGTACTTC	CASSQTGSPYEQYF	.	TRBV27	TRBJ2-7	.
TGCACCAGCAGCCAAGCCCCGAGCACCGGGGAGCTGTTTTTT	CTSSQAPSTGELFF	.	TRBV4-3	TRBJ2-2	.
TGCGCCAGCAGCTCGGAGGGTTTTGGGGCCAACGTCCTGACTTTC	CASSSEGFGANVLTF	.	TRBV5-1	TRBJ2-6	.
TGCGCCAGCAGCCAAGATCAGGGGACTAGTGGCAATGAGCAGTTCTTC	CASSQDQGTSGNEQFF	TRBD2	TRBV4-3	TRBJ2-1	.
TGTGCCAGCAGCTTAAGGCTAGCCTCTTCCTACGAGCAGTACTTC	CASSLRLASSYEQYF	.	TRBV7-2	TRBJ2-7	.
TGTGCCAGCAGCGGGACAGGGTTGGCCTATGGCTACACCTTC	CASSGTGLAYGYTF	TRBD1	TRBV6-6	TRBJ1-2	.
TGTGCCACCAGGTCCAGGGATTATAACACCGGGGAGCTGTTTTTT	CATRSRDYNTGELFF	.	TRBV15	TRBJ2-2	.
TGTGCCAGCAAGTCGGGGGGGGTGAACACTGAAGCTTTCTTT	CASKSGGVNTEAFF	.	TRBV6-6	TRBJ1-1	.
TGCAGCGTTGAAGCGGACGGGAGGAATGGCTACACCTTC	CSVEADGRNGYTF	.	TRBV29-1	TRBJ1-2	.
TGTGCCAGCAGCTTTTCAGGACAGGAGACTTCAGCTTTCTTT	CASSFSGQETSAFF	TRBD1	TRBV7-2	TRBJ1-1	.
TGTGCCAGCAGCTACGTAGCGGGACCCCAAGAGACCCAGTACTTC	CASSYVAGPQETQYF	TRBD2	TRBV7-7	TRBJ2-5	.
TGCGCCAGCAGCAGGGACTCATTGCCCTCTGGAAACACCATATATTTT	CASSRDSLPSGNTIYF	.	TRBV5-1	TRBJ1-3	.
TGCGCCAGCAGCTTGGCCGCGGGACAGGGTTACGAGCAGTACTTC	CASSLAAGQGYEQYF	TRBD1	TRBV5-1	TRBJ2-7	.
TGTGCCAGCAGCCCTATAGCGGGGGATTACGGAAACATCCAGTACTTC	CASSPIAGDYGNIQYF	TRBD2	TRBV7-2	TRBJ2-4	.
TGCGCCAGCCCCTTACCACTAGCGCATCAAGAGACCCAGTACTTC	CASPLPLAHQETQYF	TRBD2	TRBV10-1	TRBJ2-5	once
TGTGCCTGGAGCCAGGGGAGCTCCTATAATTCACCCCTCCACTTT	CAWSQGSSYNSPLHF	.	TRBV30	TRBJ1-6	.
TGCGCCAGCGGACAGGGGACGAACACTGAAGCTTTCTTT	CASGQGTNTEAFF	TRBD1	TRBV5-1	TRBJ1-1	.
TGCGCCAGCAGCTCTCGGACAGGGCCGGGGGACACCATATATTTT	CASSSRTGPGDTIYF	TRBD1	TRBV5-1	TRBJ1-3	.
TGTGCCAGCTCGACTAGGGGAGACTGGAATTCACCCCTCCACTTT	CASSTRGDWNSPLHF	.	TRBV18	TRBJ1-6	.
TGTGCCAGCTCACCAACTAGTCAGGGGGCGCGCGGCTACACCTTC	CASSPTSQGARGYTF	TRBD1	TRBV18	TRBJ1-2	.
TGTGCCAGCAGCTTAGGCGTCGGGACAGGGGATTATAGCAATCAGCCCCAGCATTTT	CASSLGVGTGDYSNQPQHF	TRBD1	TRBV7-9	TRBJ1-5	.
TGTGCCAGCAGCTTTGGGGCGGCGGTCAGTGGAAACACCATATATTTT	CASSFGAAVSGNTIYF	.	TRBV5-6	TRBJ1-3	few
TGCGCCAGCAGCTTGGGTCTAGTCGGAGGTGAGCAGTTCTTC	CASSLGLVGGEQFF	.	TRBV5-1	TRBJ2-1	.
TGCGCCAGCAGCTTCGGACACGTGGGGAACACTGAAGCTTTCTTT	CASSFGHVGNTEAFF	.	TRBV5-1	TRBJ1-1	.
TGCGCCAGCAGTGAGCGGGATACGCAGTATTTT	CASSERDTQYF	.	TRBV10-1	TRBJ2-3	.
TGTGCCAGCTCACCAGCCCAGGCCGCTAACTATGGCTACACCTTC	CASSPAQAANYGYTF	.	TRBV18	TRBJ1-2	.
TGTGCCAGCAGCCAAGGGACAGGGGCCCACAATGAGCAGTTCTTC	CASSQGTGAHNEQFF	TRBD1	TRBV7-8	TRBJ2-1	.
TGTGCCTGGAGTGTACTGGATAATTCACCCCTCCACTTT	CAWSVLDNSPLHF	.	TRBV30	TRBJ1-6	few
TGTGCCAGCAGTCCCTCTAGCGGGGGGGCCAGCGATACGCAGTATTTT	CASSPSSGGASDTQYF	TRBD2	TRBV6-4	TRBJ2-3	few
TGTGCCAGCAGCTTAGGATCTCGCGGGAGGGCCCGGACAGATACGCAGTATTTT	CASSLGSRGRARTDTQYF	TRBD2	TRBV7-9	TRBJ2-3	.
TGTGCCAGCAGCCAAGTCCACAGGACAGGAAGGGAAAAACTGTTTTTT	CASSQVHRTGREKLFF	TRBD1	TRBV14	TRBJ1-4	.